These T cell receptor beta chains were read from a single sample in a study of PD-1 blockade in classical Hodgkin lymphoma. Using immunoSEQ multiplex PCR, the repertoire was profiled, and TCRdb retains in-frame clones only, with some absent. The data hold nearly 25,000 clones, with around 80% observed a single time. The sequenced sample was peripheral blood mononuclear cells (PBMCs), obtained before the second cycle of nivolumab. These receptors were taken from a human donor with classical Hodgkin lymphoma. CDR3s include the opening cysteine and the closing phenylalanine or tryptophan. Each record gives: V gene, J gene, D gene, clone size, CDR3 DNA, CDR3 protein. A D gene is named only where the DNA matches it firmly. Where a row states a size, it is once, few, many or the class of an expanded clone; other rows omit it.

V gene: TRBV7-9; J gene: TRBJ2-7; D gene: .; clone size: few; CDR3 DNA: TGTGCCAGCAGCTATACGACAGTCTCCTACGAGCAGTACTTC; CDR3 protein: CASSYTTVSYEQYF
V gene: TRBV28; J gene: TRBJ1-2; D gene: .; clone size: .; CDR3 DNA: TGTGCCAGCAGTTTATACCCCCGGGGTTATGGCTACACCTTC; CDR3 protein: CASSLYPRGYGYTF
V gene: TRBV11-1; J gene: TRBJ1-2; D gene: TRBD1; clone size: few; CDR3 DNA: TGTGCCAGCAGCTTGACAGGGGTGGACTATGGCTACACCTTC; CDR3 protein: CASSLTGVDYGYTF
V gene: TRBV4-3; J gene: TRBJ2-6; D gene: .; clone size: .; CDR3 DNA: TGCGCCAGCAGCCAAGATTTCCTCTCTGGGGCCAACGTCCTGACTTTC; CDR3 protein: CASSQDFLSGANVLTF
V gene: TRBV5-4; J gene: TRBJ1-2; D gene: .; clone size: .; CDR3 DNA: TGTGCCAGCCTAGGAGACAGCCGGGATACCTACACCTTC; CDR3 protein: CASLGDSRDTYTF
V gene: TRBV6-5; J gene: TRBJ1-2; D gene: .; clone size: .; CDR3 DNA: TGTGCCAGCAGAAGTCCGGTGTCCTATGGCTACACCTTC; CDR3 protein: CASRSPVSYGYTF
V gene: TRBV4-3; J gene: TRBJ1-2; D gene: .; clone size: .; CDR3 DNA: TGCGCCAGCAGCCTCCTTGGGGGGGATGGCTACACCTTC; CDR3 protein: CASSLLGGDGYTF
V gene: TRBV28; J gene: TRBJ1-2; D gene: TRBD1; clone size: .; CDR3 DNA: TGTGCCAGCAGCCGGACAGGTCTCGTCTATGGCTACACCTTC; CDR3 protein: CASSRTGLVYGYTF
V gene: TRBV10-3; J gene: TRBJ1-5; D gene: .; clone size: .; CDR3 DNA: TGTGCCATCAGTGGACAGCCGAATCAGCCCCAGCATTTT; CDR3 protein: CAISGQPNQPQHF
V gene: TRBV7-8; J gene: TRBJ1-1; D gene: .; clone size: .; CDR3 DNA: TGTGCCAGCAGCCCACTTCGCGCCACAGGAGGACAGAACACTGAAGCTTTCTTT; CDR3 protein: CASSPLRATGGQNTEAFF
V gene: TRBV2; J gene: TRBJ2-1; D gene: TRBD2; clone size: once; CDR3 DNA: TGTGCCAGCAGTACTAGCGGGAGAAGGTCCTACAATGAGCAGTTCTTC; CDR3 protein: CASSTSGRRSYNEQFF
V gene: TRBV6-6; J gene: TRBJ2-1; D gene: TRBD2; clone size: .; CDR3 DNA: TGTGCCAGCAGTTACTCGGCTAGCGGGATTACTGAGCAGTTCTTC; CDR3 protein: CASSYSASGITEQFF
V gene: TRBV7-2; J gene: TRBJ1-5; D gene: .; clone size: .; CDR3 DNA: TGTGCCAGCAGCTCCGGTCGAGGGGGCAATCAGCCCCAGCATTTT; CDR3 protein: CASSSGRGGNQPQHF
V gene: TRBV27; J gene: TRBJ2-7; D gene: .; clone size: .; CDR3 DNA: TGTGCCAGCAGTTTACGAATCGGGGCCCTCGGGGAGCAGTACTTC; CDR3 protein: CASSLRIGALGEQYF
V gene: TRBV10-3; J gene: TRBJ2-7; D gene: .; clone size: .; CDR3 DNA: TGTGCCATCAGAGGGCTTAACTCCTACGAGCAGTACTTC; CDR3 protein: CAIRGLNSYEQYF
V gene: TRBV7-2; J gene: TRBJ2-7; D gene: .; clone size: .; CDR3 DNA: TGTGCCAGCAGGCCTACAGGGAACAATTACGAGCAGTACTTC; CDR3 protein: CASRPTGNNYEQYF
V gene: TRBV7-2; J gene: TRBJ2-2; D gene: TRBD2; clone size: .; CDR3 DNA: TGTGCCAGCAGACTAGCGGGAGAATATTTTCCCGGGGAGCTGTTTTTT; CDR3 protein: CASRLAGEYFPGELFF
V gene: TRBV27; J gene: TRBJ1-2; D gene: .; clone size: .; CDR3 DNA: TGTGCCAGCAGTTTCCCGGAGTTCTATGGCTACACCTTC; CDR3 protein: CASSFPEFYGYTF
V gene: TRBV30; J gene: TRBJ1-2; D gene: .; clone size: .; CDR3 DNA: TGTGCCTGGGGGGCGGGAAGTCACACGAACTATGGCTACACCTTC; CDR3 protein: CAWGAGSHTNYGYTF
V gene: TRBV6-1; J gene: TRBJ2-5; D gene: TRBD1; clone size: .; CDR3 DNA: TGTGCCAGCAGTGAGGGGGACAGGGTCCAAGAGACCCAGTACTTC; CDR3 protein: CASSEGDRVQETQYF
V gene: TRBV11-2; J gene: TRBJ2-7; D gene: .; clone size: .; CDR3 DNA: TGTGCCAGCAGCTTCGAGGGGACACCAGCCTACGAGCAGTACTTC; CDR3 protein: CASSFEGTPAYEQYF
V gene: TRBV11-2; J gene: TRBJ2-1; D gene: .; clone size: few; CDR3 DNA: TGTGCCAGCAGCCTCCTAAGGTGGTCCTACAATGAGCAGTTCTTC; CDR3 protein: CASSLLRWSYNEQFF
V gene: TRBV5-1; J gene: TRBJ1-2; D gene: .; clone size: .; CDR3 DNA: TGCGCCAGCAGCGACGGTCGTTTAGAGGGCTACACCTTC; CDR3 protein: CASSDGRLEGYTF
V gene: TRBV15; J gene: TRBJ1-1; D gene: .; clone size: few; CDR3 DNA: TGTGCCACCAGTACGGGGTACACTGAAGCTTTCTTT; CDR3 protein: CATSTGYTEAFF
V gene: TRBV28; J gene: TRBJ1-5; D gene: .; clone size: .; CDR3 DNA: TGTGCCAGCAGTTACGGGGGGGGAATTTCCCAGCCCCAGCATTTT; CDR3 protein: CASSYGGGISQPQHF
V gene: TRBV7-6; J gene: TRBJ2-3; D gene: .; clone size: .; CDR3 DNA: TGTGCCAGCAGCTTGCTAGCCGGCACAGATACGCAGTATTTT; CDR3 protein: CASSLLAGTDTQYF
V gene: TRBV30; J gene: TRBJ2-4; D gene: .; clone size: .; CDR3 DNA: TGTGCCCGGAGTGGGGCAGGGACGGCTCAGTACTTC; CDR3 protein: CARSGAGTAQYF
V gene: TRBV28; J gene: TRBJ2-1; D gene: TRBD2; clone size: .; CDR3 DNA: TGTGCCAGCAGTGGGACTAGCGGGAGTCCCTACAATGAGCAGTTCTTC; CDR3 protein: CASSGTSGSPYNEQFF
V gene: TRBV19; J gene: TRBJ2-5; D gene: TRBD2; clone size: .; CDR3 DNA: TGTGCCAGTAGTTCTAGCGGGAGTAGAGAGACCCAGTACTTC; CDR3 protein: CASSSSGSRETQYF
V gene: TRBV11-3; J gene: TRBJ1-1; D gene: .; clone size: .; CDR3 DNA: TGTGCCAGCAGCTTAGTCCCGAACACTGAAGCTTTCTTT; CDR3 protein: CASSLVPNTEAFF
V gene: TRBV9; J gene: TRBJ2-1; D gene: TRBD2; clone size: few; CDR3 DNA: TGTGCCAGCAGCGTACGACTAGCGGGCTACAATGAGCAGTTCTTC; CDR3 protein: CASSVRLAGYNEQFF
V gene: TRBV2; J gene: TRBJ1-2; D gene: .; clone size: .; CDR3 DNA: TGTGCCAGCAGTGGGGGGAGTTATCCCTCCTATGGCTACACCTTC; CDR3 protein: CASSGGSYPSYGYTF
V gene: TRBV28; J gene: TRBJ2-7; D gene: .; clone size: .; CDR3 DNA: TGTGCCAGCAGTGTGACCGGGGGAATTTTCGAGCAGTACTTC; CDR3 protein: CASSVTGGIFEQYF
V gene: TRBV5-6; J gene: TRBJ2-3; D gene: .; clone size: .; CDR3 DNA: TGTGCCAGCAGCTCCGAACTCCTAGCGATCACAGATACGCAGTATTTT; CDR3 protein: CASSSELLAITDTQYF
V gene: TRBV28; J gene: TRBJ1-1; D gene: .; clone size: few; CDR3 DNA: TGTGCCAGCAGTAAGGGGGACTTGGTGGACACTGAAGCTTTCTTT; CDR3 protein: CASSKGDLVDTEAFF
V gene: TRBV5-8; J gene: TRBJ2-4; D gene: .; clone size: .; CDR3 DNA: TGTGCCAGCAGCTTAACCGGAGGAATTCCGTACTTC; CDR3 protein: CASSLTGGIPYF
V gene: TRBV7-3; J gene: TRBJ2-3; D gene: TRBD2; clone size: .; CDR3 DNA: TGTGCCAGCAGCAGACTAGCGGGAGGAAGCACAGATACGCAGTATTTT; CDR3 protein: CASSRLAGGSTDTQYF
V gene: TRBV11-3; J gene: TRBJ2-5; D gene: TRBD2; clone size: .; CDR3 DNA: TGTGCCAGCAGCTTAGGGAGGCTAGCGGGAGGGGCTAGCCAAGAGACCCAGTACTTC; CDR3 protein: CASSLGRLAGGASQETQYF
V gene: TRBV5-4; J gene: TRBJ1-1; D gene: .; clone size: .; CDR3 DNA: TGTGCCAGCAGCCTAGACCTCGGAGAAGCTTTCTTT; CDR3 protein: CASSLDLGEAFF
V gene: TRBV6-5; J gene: TRBJ1-2; D gene: .; clone size: .; CDR3 DNA: TGTGCCAGCAGTTACTCGAGTCAGTCGGGTACGGGCGGCTACACCTTC; CDR3 protein: CASSYSSQSGTGGYTF
V gene: TRBV10-3; J gene: TRBJ2-1; D gene: .; clone size: .; CDR3 DNA: TGTGCCATCAGTGAGTCAACGACGGACCGGGACCCCCTCAATGAGCAGTTCTTC; CDR3 protein: CAISESTTDRDPLNEQFF
V gene: TRBV19; J gene: TRBJ1-5; D gene: .; clone size: .; CDR3 DNA: TGTGCCAGTAGCCGCCCCGGGACACTTAGCAATCAGCCCCAGCATTTT; CDR3 protein: CASSRPGTLSNQPQHF
V gene: TRBV30; J gene: TRBJ1-3; D gene: .; clone size: once; CDR3 DNA: TGTGCCTGGAATGGGAAGTTCTCTGGAAACACCATATATTTT; CDR3 protein: CAWNGKFSGNTIYF
V gene: TRBV7-6; J gene: TRBJ1-4; D gene: TRBD1; clone size: .; CDR3 DNA: TGTGCCAGCAGCTCGCAGACAGGGGTCGGGGAAAAACTGTTTTTT; CDR3 protein: CASSSQTGVGEKLFF
V gene: TRBV28; J gene: TRBJ2-7; D gene: .; clone size: .; CDR3 DNA: TGTGCCAGCCGGGGTCGGGGCTCCATCTCCTACGAGCAGTACTTC; CDR3 protein: CASRGRGSISYEQYF